A selection of T cell receptor beta chains follows, all from one sample in a study of blood T cells in healthy people across ages. One entry per CDR3 protein results from TCRdb running MiXCR on the 5' RACE reads. The top ten clones hold over 2% of a sample with about 2 million distinct CDR3 sequences, 40% to 55% of them seen once. The sample comprised blood. All receptors come from a woman between 40 and 50 years old in good health. Each CDR3 is given with its conserved first and last residue. The D gene is left open where the match is weak. Some rows mark clone size as missing; the rest say once, few, many or name a class of expanded clone.

TRBJ2-7	few	TRBV29-1	TRBD2	CSVAPWGGIVNEQYF	TGCAGCGTTGCGCCCTGGGGGGGTATTGTAAACGAGCAGTACTTC
TRBJ1-2	.	TRBV28	.	CASSPRSGEPGYTF	TGTGCCAGCAGTCCTCGGTCGGGGGAGCCTGGCTACACCTTC
TRBJ2-1	.	TRBV5-1	.	CASSLLGTAYNEQFF	TGCGCCAGCAGCTTGCTCGGGACCGCCTACAATGAGCAGTTCTTC
TRBJ1-2	few	TRBV4-3	.	CASSQRIQGDYGYTF	TGCGCCAGCAGCCAGCGGATACAGGGAGACTATGGCTACACCTTC
TRBJ2-4	.	TRBV6-2/TRBV6-3	.	CASSSRTSLAKNIQYF	TGTGCCAGCAGTTCCCGGACTTCCTTGGCCAAAAACATTCAGTACTTC
TRBJ2-1	few	TRBV6-5	.	CASSGWGNHNEQFF	TGTGCCAGCAGTGGATGGGGCAATCACAATGAGCAGTTCTTC
TRBJ1-4	.	TRBV12-3/TRBV12-4	.	CASSFFWGLESNEKLFF	TGTGCCAGCAGCTTTTTTTGGGGGCTGGAGAGTAATGAAAAACTGTTTTTT
TRBJ2-5	.	TRBV6-5	.	CASSSGNREETQYF	TGTGCCAGCAGTTCCGGGAACCGGGAAGAGACCCAGTACTTC
TRBJ2-3	.	TRBV3-1	.	CASSHRRGVEDTQYF	TGTGCCAGCAGCCACCGGAGAGGGGTTGAAGATACGCAGTATTTT
TRBJ1-5	.	TRBV2	.	CASSAQGSNNQPQHF	TGTGCCAGCAGTGCCCAGGGGAGCAACAATCAGCCCCAGCATTTT
TRBJ2-7	few	TRBV5-5	.	CASSLLASEYEQYF	TGTGCCAGCAGCTTGTTAGCCTCGGAGTACGAGCAGTACTTC
TRBJ1-2	.	TRBV11-2	.	CASSFGVSSGYTF	TGTGCCAGCAGCTTTGGGGTTTCTTCCGGCTACACCTTC
TRBJ2-7	once	TRBV20-1	.	CSASGSLGAAWNRSEQYF	TGCAGTGCTAGCGGATCCCTGGGAGCGGCATGGAATCGCTCCGAGCAGTACTTC
TRBJ2-3	few	TRBV5-1	.	CASSSGQLGTQYF	TGTGCCAGCAGCTCCGGCCAGTTGGGTACGCAGTATTTT
TRBJ1-2	.	TRBV14	.	CACSPGASYGYTF	TGTGCCTGCAGTCCAGGGGCTAGCTATGGCTACACCTTC
TRBJ2-7	.	TRBV14	.	CASSQGGDFSYEQYF	TGTGCCAGCAGCCAAGGAGGGGACTTCTCCTACGAGCAGTACTTC
TRBJ2-5	.	TRBV7-8	TRBD1	CASSLVRDRGKYNEQYF	TGTGCCAGCAGCTTAGTAAGGGACAGGGGCAAGTACAATGAGCAGTACTTC
TRBJ2-7	.	TRBV13	.	CASSLGSGPSYERYF	TGTGCCAGCAGCTTAGGGAGCGGTCCCTCCTACGAGCGGTACTTC
TRBJ2-1	.	TRBV20-1	TRBD2	CSASLQGGLAGATSSYNEQFF	TGCAGTGCTAGTTTACAGGGGGGACTAGCGGGGGCAACGAGCTCCTACAATGAGCAGTTCTTC
TRBJ2-4	.	TRBV28	.	CASSLRFFLRTADSSKSIQYF	TGTGCCAGCAGTTTACGATTCTTTTTAAGGACAGCCGATAGCTCCAAAAGCATTCAGTACTTC
TRBJ2-7	few	TRBV7-2	TRBD1	CASSLQGTASLSYEQYF	TGTGCCAGCAGCTTACAAGGGACAGCGTCCCTCTCCTACGAGCAGTACTTC
TRBJ2-5	few	TRBV9	.	CASSAGSSTGETQYF	TGTGCCAGCAGCGCCGGGAGCTCGACAGGGGAGACCCAGTACTTC
TRBJ1-1	.	TRBV11-2	.	CASEGAEAFF	TGTGCCAGCGAGGGGGCTGAAGCTTTCTTT
TRBJ2-1	.	TRBV20-1	TRBD2	CSARGGAAYNEQFF	TGCAGTGCTAGGGGAGGGGCGGCCTACAATGAGCAGTTCTTC
TRBJ2-7	.	TRBV21-1	.	CASSNADLRGPSYEQYF	TGTGCCAGCAGCAACGCCGATCTCCGGGGTCCCTCCTACGAGCAGTACTTC
TRBJ2-7	.	TRBV9	TRBD2	CASSSPPSGGNSYEQYF	TGTGCCAGCAGCTCCCCACCTAGCGGGGGGAACTCCTACGAGCAGTACTTC
TRBJ2-2	.	TRBV4-1	.	CASSQVVDTGELFF	TGCGCCAGCAGCCAAGTAGTAGACACCGGGGAGCTGTTTTTT
TRBJ2-3	.	TRBV6-2/TRBV6-3	.	CASSNQGIRDTQYF	TGTGCCAGCAGTAACCAGGGGATTAGGGATACGCAGTATTTT
TRBJ1-2	few	TRBV20-1	.	CSASEGYGGYTF	TGCAGTGCTAGTGAAGGGTACGGTGGCTACACCTTC
TRBJ2-5	.	TRBV25-1	.	CASTIGTTQYF	TGTGCCAGCACGATCGGGACGACCCAGTACTTC
TRBJ1-2	.	TRBV7-3	.	CASSYKGRVEVYGYTF	TGTGCCAGCAGCTATAAGGGGAGGGTTGAGGTCTATGGCTACACCTTC
TRBJ2-1	.	TRBV6-1	TRBD1	CASSAGQGNYNEQFF	TGTGCCAGCAGTGCCGGACAGGGGAACTACAATGAGCAGTTCTTC
TRBJ2-1	.	TRBV7-2	.	CASSLLQGYNEQFF	TGTGCCAGCAGCTTACTACAGGGATACAATGAGCAGTTCTTC
TRBJ2-5	.	TRBV7-9	TRBD1	CASSFLRGQGDETEQYF	TGTGCCAGCAGCTTCCTAAGGGGGCAGGGGGACGAGACTGAGCAGTACTTC
TRBJ2-5	.	TRBV11-2	TRBD2	CASSLTSGVNKETQYF	TGTGCCAGCAGCCTGACTAGCGGGGTGAATAAAGAGACCCAGTACTTC
TRBJ1-1	.	TRBV11-2	TRBD1	CASRATGTGGAGEAFF	TGTGCCAGCAGAGCCACCGGGACAGGGGGCGCGGGTGAAGCTTTCTTT
TRBJ2-7	once	TRBV19	.	CASSIGGTGSYEQYF	TGTGCCAGTAGTATCGGGGGCACAGGGTCCTACGAGCAGTACTTC
TRBJ2-7	.	TRBV6-5	.	CASSFGRGKRYEQYF	TGTGCCAGCAGCTTCGGGCGGGGTAAGCGGTACGAGCAGTACTTC
TRBJ1-5	few	TRBV7-2	TRBD1	CASSAEAFTGGGQPQHF	TGTGCCAGCAGCGCAGAGGCCTTTACAGGGGGAGGACAGCCCCAGCATTTT
TRBJ2-3	few	TRBV29-1	TRBD2	CSPERGIDTQYF	TGCAGCCCTGAGCGGGGTATAGATACGCAGTATTTT
TRBJ2-1	.	TRBV7-2	.	CASSLRRVALSDEQFF	TGTGCCAGCAGCTTACGCAGGGTAGCTCTTAGCGATGAGCAGTTCTTC
TRBJ2-3	.	TRBV18	TRBD2	CASSPKLAGFTDTQYF	TGTGCCAGCTCACCGAAGCTAGCGGGGTTCACAGATACGCAGTATTTT
TRBJ1-2	few	TRBV5-5	TRBD1	CASSSGDRANYGYTF	TGTGCCAGCAGCTCGGGGGACAGAGCTAACTATGGCTACACCTTC
TRBJ2-3	.	TRBV7-8	.	CASSLGGTLTDTQYF	TGTGCCAGCAGCTTAGGGGGTACCCTCACAGATACGCAGTATTTT
TRBJ2-5	.	TRBV20-1	.	CRCSQGNGETQYF	TGCAGATGCTCCCAGGGAAACGGAGAGACCCAGTACTTC
TRBJ1-2	.	TRBV6-6	.	CASSYYTSNYGYTF	TGTGCCAGCAGTTACTACACGAGTAACTATGGCTACACCTTC